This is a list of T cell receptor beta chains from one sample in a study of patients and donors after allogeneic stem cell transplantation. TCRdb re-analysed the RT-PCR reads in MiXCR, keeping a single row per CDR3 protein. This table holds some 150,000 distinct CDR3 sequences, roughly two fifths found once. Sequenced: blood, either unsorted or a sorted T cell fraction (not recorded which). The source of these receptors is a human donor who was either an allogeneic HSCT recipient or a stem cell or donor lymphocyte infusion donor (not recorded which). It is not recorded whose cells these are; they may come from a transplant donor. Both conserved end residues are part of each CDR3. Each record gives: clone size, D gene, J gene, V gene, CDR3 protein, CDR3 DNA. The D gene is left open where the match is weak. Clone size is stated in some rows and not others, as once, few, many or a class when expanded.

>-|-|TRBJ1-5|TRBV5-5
CASTQGASNQPQHF
TGTGCCAGCACTCAAGGGGCTAGCAATCAGCCCCAGCATTTT
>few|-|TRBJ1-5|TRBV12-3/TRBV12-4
CASSFGPLGNQPQHF
TGTGCCAGCAGTTTTGGCCCCTTGGGCAATCAGCCCCAGCATTTT
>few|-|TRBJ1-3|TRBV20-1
CSARVLRASSGNTIYF
TGCAGTGCTAGAGTTCTCAGGGCATCCTCTGGAAACACCATATATTTT
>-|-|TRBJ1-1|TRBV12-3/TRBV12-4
CASSLERTVNTEAFF
TGTGCCAGCAGTTTAGAGAGGACGGTGAACACTGAAGCTTTCTTT
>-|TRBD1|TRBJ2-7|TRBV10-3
CAISRDRGTYEQYF
TGTGCCATCAGCCGGGACAGGGGAACCTACGAGCAGTACTTC
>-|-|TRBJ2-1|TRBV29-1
CSVEGYPYNEQFF
TGCAGCGTTGAAGGATACCCATACAATGAGCAGTTCTTC
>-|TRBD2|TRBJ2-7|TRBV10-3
CAISEREGYEQYF
TGTGCCATCAGTGAAAGGGAGGGCTACGAGCAGTACTTC
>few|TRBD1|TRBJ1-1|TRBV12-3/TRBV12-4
CASSRGTGVGSEAFF
TGTGCCAGCAGCCGGGGGACAGGGGTCGGGTCTGAAGCTTTCTTT
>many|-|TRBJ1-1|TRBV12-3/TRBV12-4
CASRHRDTRGTEAFF
TGTGCCAGCAGGCACAGGGATACACGGGGTACTGAAGCTTTCTTT
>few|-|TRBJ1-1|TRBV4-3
CASSQDIQGWNTEAFF
TGCGCCAGCAGCCAAGATATACAGGGATGGAACACTGAAGCTTTCTTT